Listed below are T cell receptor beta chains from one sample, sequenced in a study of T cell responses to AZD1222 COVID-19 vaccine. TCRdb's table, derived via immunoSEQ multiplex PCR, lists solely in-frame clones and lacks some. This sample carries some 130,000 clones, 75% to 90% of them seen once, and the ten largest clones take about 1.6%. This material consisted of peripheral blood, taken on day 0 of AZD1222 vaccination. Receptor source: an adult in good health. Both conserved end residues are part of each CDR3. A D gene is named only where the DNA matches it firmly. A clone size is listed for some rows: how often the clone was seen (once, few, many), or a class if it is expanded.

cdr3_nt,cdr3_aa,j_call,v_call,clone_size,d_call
TGTGCCAGCAGCTTGTACTCACTTAGGGAGACCCAGTACTTC,CASSLYSLRETQYF,TRBJ2-5,TRBV5-8,.,.
TGTGCCAGCAGCAAAGACAGGGTGGTTGGCGAGCAGTACTTC,CASSKDRVVGEQYF,TRBJ2-7,TRBV21-1,.,.
TGTGCCAGCAGCCTTGGACGCTTAGGTGAGCAGTTCTTC,CASSLGRLGEQFF,TRBJ2-1,TRBV3-1/TRBV3-2,.,.
TGCGCCAGCAGCTGGGGTAACCGGGGGTACACTGAAGCTTTCTTT,CASSWGNRGYTEAFF,TRBJ1-1,TRBV5-1,.,.
TGTGCCAGTAGTCCTGGGGACAGGGGTTCGAGCGGGGAGCTGTTTTTT,CASSPGDRGSSGELFF,TRBJ2-2,TRBV19,.,TRBD1
TGTGCCAGCAGCCCAGGGGGGAGAAACCTAGTGTATGGAAACACCATATATTTT,CASSPGGRNLVYGNTIYF,TRBJ1-3,TRBV7-8,.,TRBD1
TGTGCCAGCAGCCAAGTCCCGGGTTCAGATACGCAGTATTTT,CASSQVPGSDTQYF,TRBJ2-3,TRBV3-1/TRBV3-2,.,.
TGTGCCAGCAGCTTAGTGGCCACAGGGGTACAAGAGACCCAGTACTTC,CASSLVATGVQETQYF,TRBJ2-5,TRBV11-2,.,TRBD1
TGTGCCAGCAGCGTTGGGTCCTCTGGAAACACCATATATTTT,CASSVGSSGNTIYF,TRBJ1-3,TRBV11-2,few,.
TGTGCCAGCAGGATAGGCCAGGGTGATTATGGCTACACCTTC,CASRIGQGDYGYTF,TRBJ1-2,TRBV6-5,.,.
TGTGCCTGGACCCCCCGGGACTTCCCCACAGATACGCAGTATTTT,CAWTPRDFPTDTQYF,TRBJ2-3,TRBV30,.,.
TGTGCCAGCAGCGTCTCGACGGCGAATGGCTACACCTTC,CASSVSTANGYTF,TRBJ1-2,TRBV3-1/TRBV3-2,.,.
TGTGCCAGCAGCGGACAGGGGCAAAGGGGTGGCTACACCTTC,CASSGQGQRGGYTF,TRBJ1-2,TRBV27,few,TRBD1
TGCAGCGTTGTTTCGGCAGGGGGAGAGACCCAGTACTTC,CSVVSAGGETQYF,TRBJ2-5,TRBV29-1,.,TRBD1
TGTGCCACCAGTCGCGGGGCGGGAAAAGACTCTGGGGCCAACGTCCTGACTTTC,CATSRGAGKDSGANVLTF,TRBJ2-6,TRBV24-1,.,.
TGTGCCAGCAGTTACTTTACGGGACTTTTAAACTATGGCTACACCTTC,CASSYFTGLLNYGYTF,TRBJ1-2,TRBV6-6,.,.
TGTGCCAGCAGCTTAGACGGGGGGACGAATGGGCAGTTCTTC,CASSLDGGTNGQFF,TRBJ2-1,TRBV5-4,.,TRBD2
TGTGCCTGGACCAGACAGAACGGAAACACCATATATTTT,CAWTRQNGNTIYF,TRBJ1-3,TRBV30,.,.
TGTGCCAGCTCACAGACAGGGGCCAAGGGAAAGCCCCAGCATTTT,CASSQTGAKGKPQHF,TRBJ1-5,TRBV18,.,TRBD1
TGCGCCAGCAGCTTGGTGGGGAGAGGGGCTGAAGCTTTCTTT,CASSLVGRGAEAFF,TRBJ1-1,TRBV5-1,.,.
TGCGCCAGCAGTGAGTCAAGACAGGGGTACTACGAGCAGTACTTC,CASSESRQGYYEQYF,TRBJ2-7,TRBV10-1,.,TRBD1
TGCGCCAGCAGCCAAGAGGCGGCATCTAGCACAGATACGCAGTATTTT,CASSQEAASSTDTQYF,TRBJ2-3,TRBV4-1,once,.
TGTGCCAGCAGCCCTTTTGCAGCGTCTTTCAACAATGAGCAGTTCTTC,CASSPFAASFNNEQFF,TRBJ2-1,TRBV6-2/TRBV6-3,.,.
TGTGCCAGCAGCTTAGGGTGGAGGGGTACTAATGAAAAACTGTTTTTT,CASSLGWRGTNEKLFF,TRBJ1-4,TRBV11-2,.,.
TGTGCCAGCAGCGTCGAGGGGGCGAGGGGAAACATTCAGTACTTC,CASSVEGARGNIQYF,TRBJ2-4,TRBV9,.,TRBD1
TGCAGCGTTGAAGAGGGAGGGCGGGGCTACACCTTC,CSVEEGGRGYTF,TRBJ1-2,TRBV29-1,.,.
TGTGCCAGCAGCTTAGTAGCTGGCTCCTACAATGAGCAGTTCTTC,CASSLVAGSYNEQFF,TRBJ2-1,TRBV7-6,.,.
TGTGCCAGCAGCCAGTCTGGTCTAGCGGGAGTGGAGCAGTTCTTC,CASSQSGLAGVEQFF,TRBJ2-1,TRBV16,.,TRBD2
TGTGCCAGCAGCTTGCAGGGAACGGAGACCCAGTACTTC,CASSLQGTETQYF,TRBJ2-5,TRBV11-3,.,.
TGTGCCAGCTCACCTCAGGACCGAGATGGCTACACCTTC,CASSPQDRDGYTF,TRBJ1-2,TRBV18,.,.
TGCAGCGTTGAGGTGGGACAGGGAGTCGGTGGCTACACCTTC,CSVEVGQGVGGYTF,TRBJ1-2,TRBV29-1,.,TRBD1
TGCGCCAGCAGCCAGCCTCTACGGGACAGGGGAAACACCATATATTTT,CASSQPLRDRGNTIYF,TRBJ1-3,TRBV4-1,.,TRBD1
TGTGCCAGCAACCGAGGAGCCGGGGATGAAAAACTGTTTTTT,CASNRGAGDEKLFF,TRBJ1-4,TRBV7-9,.,.
TGCGCCAGCAGGGAAACGCAGGCCGGGGACGAGCAGTACTTC,CASRETQAGDEQYF,TRBJ2-7,TRBV4-1,.,.
TGTGCCAGCAGTTATCGGGTTACGGCGTTTAGCACAGATACGCAGTATTTT,CASSYRVTAFSTDTQYF,TRBJ2-3,TRBV27,.,.
TGTGCCATCAGTGAGTCGACTAGCGGGAGGGGAGAGACCCAGTACTTC,CAISESTSGRGETQYF,TRBJ2-5,TRBV10-3,.,TRBD2
TGTGCCAGCTCACCAGGGCAAGACTACGAGCAGTACTTC,CASSPGQDYEQYF,TRBJ2-7,TRBV18,.,.
TGTGCCAGCAGCGACAGCCAAAACTATGGCTACACCTTC,CASSDSQNYGYTF,TRBJ1-2,TRBV6-5,.,.
TGTGCCTGGAACAGATTAACTAACTATGGCTACACCTTC,CAWNRLTNYGYTF,TRBJ1-2,TRBV30,.,.
TGCGCCAGCAGCCATCCCGTTCGGGTACAGCCCCAGCATTTT,CASSHPVRVQPQHF,TRBJ1-5,TRBV4-1,.,.
TGTGCCACCAGTGGACAGGGGTCCTACAATGAGCAGTTCTTC,CATSGQGSYNEQFF,TRBJ2-1,TRBV24-1,.,TRBD1
TGTGCCAGCAGCGTAGACAGGGCGGCCACAGATACGCAGTATTTT,CASSVDRAATDTQYF,TRBJ2-3,TRBV9,.,.
TGTGCCAGCAGCCACCCCAATCAGCCCCAGCATTTT,CASSHPNQPQHF,TRBJ1-5,TRBV7-9,.,.
TGTGCCAGCAGCTTGAGAGCCACCGGGGAGCTGTTTTTT,CASSLRATGELFF,TRBJ2-2,TRBV7-8,.,.
TGTGCCAGCAGCCCCACCCGTGGACTATCTGCCTACGAGCAGTACTTC,CASSPTRGLSAYEQYF,TRBJ2-7,TRBV7-9,.,.
TGTGCCAGCAGCTTGACGAGCGGGAGACGTGGCGAGCAGTACTTC,CASSLTSGRRGEQYF,TRBJ2-7,TRBV7-2,.,TRBD2
TGTGCCAGCAGTGAACCTGGGACGGCTCCTAACTATGGCTACACCTTC,CASSEPGTAPNYGYTF,TRBJ1-2,TRBV6-1,.,.
TGTGCCACCAGTATTACAGGGGGCGACGGCTACACCTTC,CATSITGGDGYTF,TRBJ1-2,TRBV24-1,.,TRBD1
TGTGCCAGCAGCCTCGGGGGCGACAGAATCTCCTACGAGCAGTACTTC,CASSLGGDRISYEQYF,TRBJ2-7,TRBV7-9,.,.
TGCGCCAGTTCCCGGGACAGCAACTATGGCTACACCTTC,CASSRDSNYGYTF,TRBJ1-2,TRBV10-1,.,TRBD1
TGTGCCAGCAGCTTGGAAGTCCGGGACAGGGTGTTTTGGAGCAATCAGCCCCAGCATTTT,CASSLEVRDRVFWSNQPQHF,TRBJ1-5,TRBV5-5,medium-sized,TRBD1
TGTGCTAGCAGCTTAGCCGAGCGGGCTTTCTTT,CASSLAERAFF,TRBJ1-1,TRBV7-7,.,.